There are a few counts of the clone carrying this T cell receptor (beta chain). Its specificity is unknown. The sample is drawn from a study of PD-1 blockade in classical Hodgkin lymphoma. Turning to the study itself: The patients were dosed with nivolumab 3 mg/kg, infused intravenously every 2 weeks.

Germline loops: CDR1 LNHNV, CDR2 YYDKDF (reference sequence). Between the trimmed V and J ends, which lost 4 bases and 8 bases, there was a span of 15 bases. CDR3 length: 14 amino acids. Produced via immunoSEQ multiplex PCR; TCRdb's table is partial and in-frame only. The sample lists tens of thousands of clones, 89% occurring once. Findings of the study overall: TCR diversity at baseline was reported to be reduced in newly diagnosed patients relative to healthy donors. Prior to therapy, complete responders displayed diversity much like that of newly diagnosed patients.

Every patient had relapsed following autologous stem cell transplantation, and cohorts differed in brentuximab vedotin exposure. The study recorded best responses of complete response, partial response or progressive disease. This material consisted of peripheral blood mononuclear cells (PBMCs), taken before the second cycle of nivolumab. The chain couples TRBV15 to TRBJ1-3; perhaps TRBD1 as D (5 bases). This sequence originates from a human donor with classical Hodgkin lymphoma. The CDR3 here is CATSTRDSEHTIYF. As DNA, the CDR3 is TGTGCCACCAGCACGAGAGACAGCGAGCACACCATATATTTT.